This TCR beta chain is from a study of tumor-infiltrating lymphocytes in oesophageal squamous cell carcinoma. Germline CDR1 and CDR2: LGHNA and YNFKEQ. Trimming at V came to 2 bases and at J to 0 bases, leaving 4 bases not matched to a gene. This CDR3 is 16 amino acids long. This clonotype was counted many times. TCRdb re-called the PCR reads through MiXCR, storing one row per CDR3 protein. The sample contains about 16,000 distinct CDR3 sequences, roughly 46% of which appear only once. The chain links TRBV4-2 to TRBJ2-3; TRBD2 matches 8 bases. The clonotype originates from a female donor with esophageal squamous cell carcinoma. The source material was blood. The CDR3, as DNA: TGTGCCAGCAGCCAACGTAGCGGGAAAAGCACAGATACGCAGTATTTT. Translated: CASSQRSGKSTDTQYF.